These 6 T cell receptor beta chains originate from one sample sequenced in a study of T cells in women clearing cervical HPV infection (dated by TCRdb to about 2018). The library was generated by the immunoSEQ multiplex PCR assay. TCRdb obtained this table from immuneACCESS and retained in-frame rearrangements with V and J assigned. These tables miss some clones; where compared with another copy, unresolved V genes account for less than half of the shortfall, and the remainder is unexplained. The sample's table covers over 45,000 clones. Jointly, the top ten make up approximately 0.98% of the sample. Specimen: blood buffy coat. These receptors were collected from a woman aged 18 to 75 with a cervical HPV16 infection that either progressed to CIN3+ or cleared (not recorded which).

The sequenced part of the CDR3 DNA is TGTGCCAGTAGTTACACAGGGAGCTCCTACGAG. The encoded protein is CASSYTGSSYE. In full, the CDR3 is CASSYTGSSYEQYF. The genes are TRBV19 and TRBJ2-7, with D perhaps TRBD1 (6 bases). The CDR3 extends 3 residues past the end of the read, so its final part is completed from the germline J gene. The germline V gene encodes CDR1 LNHDA and CDR2 SQIVND (reference sequence). This CDR3 comprises 14 residues. With 5 bases removed from V and 0 bases from J, the gap between germline ends came to 11 bases.

On this clone itself: From the germline J gene comes the end of the CDR3, since the read stops 3 residues before it. J is TRBJ1-1 and V is TRBV5-1, with 8 nucleotides matching TRBD1. The CDR3 totals 17 residues. V was pared by 1 base and J by 5 bases, with 13 bases of the junction left unmatched. CDR1 SGHRS and CDR2 YFSETQ come from the germline V gene. The sequenced CDR3 bases are TGCGCCAGCAGCTTGTTGGACTTAACAGGGGGGGAAACTGAA. Translated, it gives CASSLLDLTGGETE. The entire CDR3 is CASSLLDLTGGETEAFF. Filled out from reference TRBV5-1 and TRBJ1-1, the complete variable domain reads KAGVTQTPRYLIKTRGQQVTLSCSPISGHRSVSWYQQTPGQGLQFLFEYFSETQRNKGNFPGRFSGRQFSNSRSEMNVSTLELGDSALYLCASSLLDLTGGETEAFFGQGTRLTVV.

Turning to this clone: The read terminates 3 residues before the CDR3 end, so the remaining end is supplied by the germline J gene. V gene TRBV13 combines with J gene TRBJ1-2; perhaps TRBD1 as D (5 bases). With 5 bases removed from V and 4 bases from J, the gap between germline ends came to 14 bases. This CDR3 has 14 amino acids. Germline V CDR1 and CDR2: PRHDT, FYEKMQ (reference sequence). The sequenced part of the CDR3 DNA is TGTGCCAGCAGCCCCCGAGGGGCTGGCTATGGC. Protein sequence: CASSPRGAGYG. The complete CDR3 reads CASSPRGAGYGYTF. The full variable domain, completed using reference TRBV13 and TRBJ1-2, is AAGVIQSPRHLIKEKRETATLKCYPIPRHDTVYWYQQGPGQDPQFLISFYEKMQSDKGSIPDRFSAQQFSDYHSELNMSSLELGDSALYFCASSPRGAGYGYTFGSGTRLTVV.

A word on this clone: The read ends 3 residues before the CDR3 terminus; that terminus is restored from the germline J gene. The rearrangement uses TRBV7-9 and TRBJ1-6; TRBD1 matches at 8 bases. There are 14 residues in the CDR3. V shed 5 bases and J 8 bases; nucleotides not matched to a gene: 5. CDR1 and CDR2 (germline): SEHNR, FQNEAQ (reference sequence). CDR3: CASSDRDRYSPLHF. The DNA read from the CDR3 is TGTGCCAGCAGCGACCGGGACAGGTATTCACCC.

Regarding this clone: The CDR3 end falls 3 residues outside the read, so it is completed with the germline J gene. The chain has TRBV30 and TRBJ1-4; D might be TRBD1 (6 bases). Germline loops: CDR1 GTSNPN, CDR2 SVGIG (reference sequence). The CDR3 totals 22 residues. The DNA read from the CDR3 is TGTGCCTGGAGTGTACCAGAACTGGAGTGTACCAAGGAAGTGACAGGAAATTCACCA. Its protein product is CAWSVPELECTKEVTGNSP. The full CDR3 protein reads CAWSVPELECTKEVTGNSPLFF.

Concerning this clone itself: From the germline J gene comes the end of the CDR3, since the read stops 3 residues before it. The chain has TRBV19 and TRBJ2-6, with D perhaps TRBD2 (6 bases). CDR1 LNHDA and CDR2 SQIVND come from the germline V gene (reference sequence). V lost 3 bases and J 3 bases, leaving 9 bases between the germline ends. The CDR3 spans 15 residues. CDR3 bases read: TGTGCCAGTAGTATTTTCGGGGGTGGGGCCAACGTC. Translating gives CASSIFGGGANV. The CDR3 reads in full as CASSIFGGGANVLTF.